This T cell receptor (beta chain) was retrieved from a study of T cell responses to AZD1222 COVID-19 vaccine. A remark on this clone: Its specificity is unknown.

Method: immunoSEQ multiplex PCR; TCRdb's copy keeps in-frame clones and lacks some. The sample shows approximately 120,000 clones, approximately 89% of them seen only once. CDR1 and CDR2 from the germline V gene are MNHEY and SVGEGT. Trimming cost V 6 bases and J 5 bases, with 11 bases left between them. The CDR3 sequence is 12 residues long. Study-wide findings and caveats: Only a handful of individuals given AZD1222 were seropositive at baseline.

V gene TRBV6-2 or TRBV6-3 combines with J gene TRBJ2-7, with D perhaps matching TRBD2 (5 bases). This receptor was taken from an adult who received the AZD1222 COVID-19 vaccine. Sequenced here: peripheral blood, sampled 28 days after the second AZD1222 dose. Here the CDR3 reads CASSLGLNEQYF. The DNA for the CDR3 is TGTGCCAGCAGCCTTGGACTGAACGAGCAGTACTTC.